These 21 T cell receptor beta chains were sequenced from one sample in a study of blood T cell repertoires in COVID-19. The assay was immunoSEQ multiplex PCR, and TCRdb's table has in-frame clones only and misses some. The sample yields 370,000 or so clones, 70% to 85% seen once. The sample was peripheral blood. Receptor source: a human donor with acute or convalescent COVID-19. The donor label of this sample is uncertain.

The J gene is TRBJ2-3, the V gene TRBV2, with a possible D match to TRBD1 (5 bases). CDR1 and CDR2 (germline): SNHLY, FYNNEI. This CDR3 region has 15 residues. Trimming removed 7 bases at V and 0 bases at J, with 14 bases between. The CDR3 bases are TGTGCCAGCACTAGGGGCAGAGCTAGCACAGATACGCAGTATTTT. Translating gives CASTRGRASTDTQYF.

This clone was detected only once. The chain recombines TRBV28 with TRBJ2-7; D is possibly TRBD2 (7 bases). Trimming shortened V by 2 bases and J by 5 bases, and 16 bases separated the two germline ends. The CDR3 spans 15 residues. The germline gives CDR1 MDHEN, CDR2 SYDVKM. CDR3 region: CASSLRGGPVDEQYF. As DNA, the CDR3 is TGTGCCAGCAGTTTACGCGGGGGCCCCGTGGACGAGCAGTACTTC.

Only a few counts were recorded for this clone. The rearrangement uses TRBV5-4 and TRBJ1-1; D is unresolved. Trimming took 3 bases from V and 5 from J, leaving 26 bases between them. The CDR3 extends over 18 amino acids. Per the germline V gene, CDR1 is SGHNT and CDR2 is YYREEE (reference sequence). This CDR3 reads CASSSPGRLGRMGTEAFF. The CDR3 DNA reads TGTGCCAGCAGCTCCCCCGGGAGGCTGGGTAGAATGGGGACTGAAGCTTTCTTT.

The chain is built from TRBV15 and TRBJ2-7; D might be TRBD2 (6 bases). CDR1 LNHNV and CDR2 YYDKDF come from the germline V gene (reference sequence). V gave up 6 bases and J gave up 2 bases, with 14 bases separating them. This CDR3 region has 14 residues. CDR3 region: CATRARESTYEQYF. The CDR3 nucleotides read TGTGCCACCAGAGCCCGGGAGTCCACCTACGAGCAGTACTTC.

The chain is built from TRBV7-8 and TRBJ1-2; D remains ambiguous. The germline V gene encodes CDR1 SGHVS and CDR2 FQNEAQ. Trimming shortened V by 5 bases and J by 2 bases, and 9 bases separated the two germline ends. CDR3 size: 13 residues. CDR3 amino acids: CASSLGGNYGYTF. The DNA for the CDR3 is TGTGCCAGCAGCCTCGGAGGAAACTATGGCTACACCTTC. The variable domain in full, with the rest retrieved from reference TRBV7-8 and TRBJ1-2, is GAGVSQSPRYKVAKRGQDVALRCDPISGHVSLFWYQQALGQGPEFLTYFQNEAQLDKSGLPSDRFFAERPEGSVSTLKIQRTQQEDSAVYLCASSLGGNYGYTFGSGTRLTVV.

The genes are TRBV3-1 (or the pseudogene TRBV3-2) and TRBJ2-5; TRBD2 might be the D (8 bases). CDR3 length: 15 residues. The germline V and J ends were trimmed by 1 base and 5 bases, with 14 bases remaining between them. The germline CDR1 and CDR2 sequences are LGHDT and YNNKEL (reference sequence). The CDR3 spells CASSQAGGGLETQYF. DNA for the CDR3: TGTGCCAGCAGCCAAGCGGGAGGGGGCCTTGAGACCCAGTACTTC.

This chain uses TRBV5-5 with TRBJ1-2; maybe TRBD1 (5 bases). CDR3 size: 14 residues. Germline values: CDR1 SGHKS, CDR2 YYEKEE (reference sequence). With 0 bases removed from V and 1 base from J, the gap between germline ends came to 7 bases. The CDR3: CASSLGTLNYGYTF. CDR3 DNA: TGTGCCAGCAGCTTGGGGACACTTAACTATGGCTACACCTTC.

The V call is TRBV24-1, the J call TRBJ2-3, with TRBD1 as a possible D gene (6 bases). V gave up 4 bases and J gave up 3 bases, with 7 bases separating them. This CDR3 is 13 amino acids long. Germline CDR1 and CDR2: KGHDR and SFDVKD. CDR3: CATSETGTDTQYF. The DNA for the CDR3 is TGTGCCACCAGTGAGACAGGAACAGATACGCAGTATTTT.

This sequence joins TRBV18 and TRBJ2-7, with 7 bases identical to TRBD2. This CDR3 spans 14 amino acids. Germline V gene lookup returns CDR1 KGHSH and CDR2 LQKENI. Germline trimming cut 3 bases from V and 3 bases from J; bases unmatched to any gene: 5. CDR3 coding DNA: TGTGCCAGCTCACCCGGGGAGGGATACTACGAGCAGTACTTC. This translates into CASSPGEGYYEQYF.

The J gene is TRBJ2-7, the V gene TRBV25-1; 11 nucleotides align to TRBD2. This CDR3 comprises 14 residues. Germline V gene sequence: CDR1 MGHDK, CDR2 SYGVNS. Trimming at V came to 6 bases and at J to 3 bases, leaving 4 bases not matched to a gene. CDR3 protein: CASRGGTSGYEQYF. Here the CDR3 DNA reads TGTGCCAGCAGGGGGGGGACTAGCGGCTACGAGCAGTACTTC.

The chain has TRBV28 and TRBJ1-1, with 8 bases that match TRBD1. The V gene end was trimmed by 5 bases and the J gene end by 6 bases; junction bases not matched to a gene: 2. Germline lookup yields CDR1 MDHEN and CDR2 SYDVKM. This CDR3 comprises 12 residues. CDR3 loop: CASSPDRAEAFF. The CDR3 region has the DNA TGTGCCAGCAGTCCGGACAGGGCTGAAGCTTTCTTT.

This chain links TRBV28 with TRBJ1-2; 7 nucleotides align to TRBD1. The CDR3 sequence is 14 residues long. V shed 6 bases, J shed 5 bases, and the junction held 9 bases outside the gene matches. Germline CDR1 MDHEN, CDR2 SYDVKM. In DNA form, the CDR3 reads TGTGCCAGCAGGGGCGACAGGGTGGGATATGGCTACACCTTC. It encodes CASRGDRVGYGYTF.

The J gene is TRBJ2-1, the V gene TRBV4-1, with 12 bases identical to TRBD2. This CDR3 spans 14 amino acids. V shed 6 bases, J shed 9 bases, and the junction held 6 bases outside the gene matches. Germline CDR1 and CDR2: MGHRA and YSYEKL. The CDR3, as DNA: TGCGCCAGCAGTACTAGCGGGGGGCCTGGTGAGCAGTTCTTC. Its protein product is CASSTSGGPGEQFF.

J is TRBJ1-4 and V is TRBV18; the match to TRBD1 covers 8 bases. The CDR3 contains 15 residues. Trimming removed 4 bases from V and 3 bases from J; junction bases left unmatched: 4. Germline V gene sequence: CDR1 KGHSH, CDR2 LQKENI. CDR3 in DNA: TGTGCCAGCTCACTACTACAGGGGGCTAATGAAAAACTGTTTTTT. Translating gives CASSLLQGANEKLFF.

This chain joins TRBV9 and TRBJ1-6; D not certain. CDR3 size: 16 residues. Germline CDR1 SGDLS, CDR2 YYNGEE. Deletions cut 2 bases from V and 3 bases from J, with 12 bases between. CDR3 in amino acids: CASSVTAIIYNSPLHF. CDR3 in DNA: TGTGCCAGCAGCGTTACAGCAATCATCTATAATTCACCCCTCCACTTT.

A few counts support this clone. The DNA for the CDR3 is TGTGCAGGCGGGACAGGGAGCAGCTATGGCTACACCTTC. Encoded protein: CAGGTGSSYGYTF. The chain carries TRBV2 and TRBJ1-2; 9 positions agree with TRBD1. The CDR3 runs 13 residues. CDR1 and CDR2 (germline): SNHLY, FYNNEI. Full variable domain (outside the CDR3, taken from reference TRBV2 and TRBJ1-2): EPEVTQTPSHQVTQMGQEVILRCVPISNHLYFYWYRQILGQKVEFLVSFYNNEISEKSEIFDDQFSVERPDGSNFTLKIRSTKLEDSAMYFCAGGTGSSYGYTFGSGTRLTVV.

The V and J genes are TRBV6-5 and TRBJ2-2, with 10 bases matching TRBD1. This CDR3 is built from 15 residues. After removal of 10 bases from V and 1 base from J, the junction contained 6 bases not matched to a gene. Looked up from germline, CDR1 is MNHEY and CDR2 is SVGAGI. This CDR3 is CATARTGGNTGELFF. DNA of the CDR3: TGTGCCACCGCTAGGACAGGGGGGAACACCGGGGAGCTGTTTTTT.

The rearrangement links TRBV2 to TRBJ2-7; 9 nucleotides align to TRBD2. The CDR3 loop spans 16 amino acids. Germline V gene data show CDR1 as SNHLY and CDR2 as FYNNEI. After removal of 4 bases from V and 2 bases from J, the junction contained 9 bases not matched to a gene. The CDR3 DNA follows: TGTGCCAGCAGTGCGCGAGGGCGGGGGGGCCCCTACGAGCAGTACTTC. This encodes CASSARGRGGPYEQYF.

This rearrangement joins TRBV19 to TRBJ2-3, with a tentative D call TRBD1 (5 bases). The CDR3 consists of 16 residues. Germline-derived CDR1 and CDR2 are LNHDA and SQIVND (reference sequence). Between the trimmed V and J ends, which lost 5 bases and 0 bases, there was a span of 15 bases. The CDR3 sequence is CASSVLTVPSTDTQYF. The CDR3 DNA reads TGTGCCAGTAGTGTCCTGACAGTTCCTAGCACAGATACGCAGTATTTT.

This chain uses TRBV4-2 with TRBJ1-1; no firm D call. V dropped 4 bases and J dropped 3 bases, with 18 bases sitting between them. Germline values: CDR1 LGHNA, CDR2 YNFKEQ. The CDR3 is made up of 16 amino acids. CDR3 in amino acids: CASSPDRTRRDTEAFF. CDR3 DNA: TGTGCCAGCAGCCCCGACCGTACCCGGAGGGACACTGAAGCTTTCTTT.

V gene TRBV30 combines with J gene TRBJ2-1, with D possibly being TRBD2 (5 bases). V lost 4 bases, J lost 6 bases, and 16 bases lay in between. Germline CDR1 GTSNPN, CDR2 SVGIG (reference sequence). The CDR3 has 14 residues. The CDR3, as DNA: TGTGCCTGGAAGGCTGGTGGGAGCTTCAATGAGCAGTTCTTC. Protein: CAWKAGGSFNEQFF.